Below are 29 T cell receptor beta chains sequenced from a single sample in a study of CD8 T cells in ankylosing spondylitis. TCRdb reprocessed the 5' RACE reads via MiXCR and lists one record per CDR3 protein. This table has a few hundred thousand distinct CDR3 sequences, roughly 18% appearing once. The sequenced sample consisted of blood, either unsorted or a sorted T cell fraction (not recorded which). These receptor sequences come from a male donor with ankylosing spondylitis or in good health (not recorded which).

A few counts support this clonotype. The chain uses TRBV12-3 or TRBV12-4 and TRBJ2-1, with 10 bases aligning to TRBD2. This CDR3 contains 14 residues. The ends lost 6 bases at V and 5 bases at J; junction bases unmatched: 4. This CDR3 reads CASRSAGGNNEQFF. Written as DNA, the CDR3 is TGTGCCAGCAGATCAGCGGGAGGGAACAATGAGCAGTTCTTC.

J is TRBJ2-2 and V is TRBV4-3; D is possibly TRBD2 (5 bases). Germline V lookup: CDR1 LGHNA, CDR2 YSLEER. V was shortened by 0 bases and J by 7 bases, with 9 bases between the two germline ends. The CDR3 contains 14 residues. Here the CDR3 reads CASSQDRGYGELFF. CDR3 in DNA: TGCGCCAGCAGCCAAGACCGGGGTTACGGGGAGCTGTTTTTT.

The table lists this clonotype with many counts. This rearrangement joins TRBV9 to TRBJ2-1, with 11 bases identical to TRBD2. CDR1 and CDR2 (germline): SGDLS, YYNGEE. The CDR3 is 18 amino acids. Unmatched junction bases numbered 17, after V lost 4 bases and J lost 8 bases. The CDR3 sequence: CASSTSLGTSGVGYEQFF. The CDR3 DNA reads as TGTGCCAGCAGCACGAGCCTTGGGACTAGCGGCGTCGGCTATGAGCAGTTCTTC.

The rearrangement links TRBV29-1 to TRBJ1-2, with 10 bases aligning to TRBD1. The trim removed 6 bases at V and 9 bases at J, leaving 4 bases unmatched. This CDR3 has 11 residues. Germline CDR1 and CDR2: SQVTM and ANQGSEA. The CDR3, as DNA: TGCAGCGTCAGGGACAGGGGCAGCTACACCTTC. It translates to CSVRDRGSYTF.

The chain links TRBV2 to TRBJ2-1; D possibly uses TRBD1 or TRBD2 (5 bases each). Trimming pared 7 bases from V and 8 bases from J, leaving 30 bases between. The germline V gene has CDR1 SNHLY and CDR2 FYNNEI. This CDR3 has 18 amino acids. CDR3 sequence (DNA): TGTGCCAGCACGGTGGCCTGGGAGCGAATAAATGAGGGGTATGAGCAGTTCTTC. The encoded protein is CASTVAWERINEGYEQFF.

This clonotype was observed a few times. J is TRBJ1-5 and V is TRBV27; D unclear. The V gene lost 5 bases and the J gene lost 2 bases, with 13 bases spanning the gap. The CDR3 consists of 15 residues. The germline V gene encodes CDR1 MNHEY and CDR2 SMNVEV (reference sequence). The CDR3 protein is CASSPRWGGNQPQHF. In DNA form, the CDR3 reads TGTGCCAGCAGTCCCAGGTGGGGAGGCAATCAGCCCCAGCATTTT.

The sample holds many counts of this clonotype. The chain is built from TRBV29-1 and TRBJ2-7; D is unresolved. The V and J ends lost 1 base and 1 base respectively, with 5 bases between them. CDR3 length: 12 amino acids. Germline values: CDR1 SQVTM, CDR2 ANQGSEA. This CDR3 is CSVEAGSYEQYF. The CDR3 DNA reads as TGCAGCGTTGAAGCCGGGTCCTACGAGCAGTACTTC.

The chain combines TRBV29-1 with TRBJ1-5; D remains unclear. The V end was cut by 1 base, the J end by 3 bases, with 10 bases between. CDR3 length: 14 amino acids. Germline V gene data show CDR1 as SQVTM and CDR2 as ANQGSEA. The DNA of the CDR3 is TGCAGCGTTGAAGTTGAGGGCCTCAATCAGCCCCAGCATTTT. Translating it yields CSVEVEGLNQPQHF.

This clonotype was counted ten times or more. This sequence joins TRBV5-1 and TRBJ2-7, with D unresolved. This CDR3 is 14 amino acids long. Trimming took off 3 bases at V and 0 bases at J, with 10 bases between the two ends. Germline loops: CDR1 SGHRS, CDR2 YFSETQ. As DNA, the CDR3 is TGCGCCAGCAGCTCCCGACTGGACTCCTACGAGCAGTACTTC. This encodes CASSSRLDSYEQYF.

This clonotype has only a few counts. The chain is built from TRBV3-1 and TRBJ2-1, with D perhaps given as TRBD1 or TRBD2 (5 bases each). V lost 4 bases to trimming and J lost 0 bases, with 7 bases between them. CDR3 length equals 14 residues. CDR1 is LGHDT and CDR2 is YNNKEL in the germline V gene (reference sequence). In DNA form, the CDR3 reads TGTGCCAGCAGCCGGGGGAGCTCCTACAATGAGCAGTTCTTC. Its translation is CASSRGSSYNEQFF.

The gene calls are TRBV7-6 and TRBJ2-1, with 13 nucleotides matching TRBD2. CDR1 and CDR2 from the germline V gene are SGHVS and FNYEAQ. The CDR3 has 17 amino acids. Unmatched junction bases numbered 6, after V lost 5 bases and J lost 2 bases. The CDR3 nucleotides read TGTGCCAGCAGCATCGGGACTAGCGGGACTGCCTACAATGAGCAGTTCTTC. Its translation is CASSIGTSGTAYNEQFF.

This clonotype showed up just once. One end of the junction does not line up with germline, which may come from a read error. The chain combines TRBV4-1 with TRBJ2-3, with 13 bases lining up with TRBD2. Germline V gene lookup returns CDR1 MGHRA and CDR2 YSYEKL. The length of the CDR3 is 17 residues. CDR3 in DNA: TGCGCCAGCAGCAAATATGGGACTAGCGGGAACACAGATACGCTGTATTTT. It is translated as CASSKYGTSGNTDTLYF.

This clonotype was detected many times. The chain combines TRBV20-1 with TRBJ2-4, with a possible D match to TRBD1 (6 bases). Per germline, CDR1 DFQATT and CDR2 SNEGSKA (reference sequence). V lost 0 bases and J lost 4, with 10 bases in between. CDR3 length: 14 amino acids. The CDR3 is CSAREQGLKNIQYF. DNA for the CDR3: TGCAGTGCTAGAGAACAGGGTCTAAAAAACATTCAGTACTTC.

Comments on this clonotype: The junction departs from germline at one end; a sequencing error may be responsible. The genes are TRBV20-1 and TRBJ2-5, with 15 bases aligning to TRBD2. Germline CDR1 reads DFQATT; CDR2 reads SNEGSKA (reference sequence). The CDR3 is made up of 17 amino acids. The CDR3 DNA reads as TGCTGTGCTCCAGTGACCCGGACTAGCGGGAGGGGAGAGACCCAGTACTTC. Its translation is CCAPVTRTSGRGETQYF.

This clonotype was counted only a few times. The chain links TRBV15 to TRBJ1-1; 8 nucleotides line up with TRBD1. This CDR3 has 12 residues. V was clipped by 5 bases and J by 4 bases; unmatched bases: 0. CDR1 LNHNV and CDR2 YYDKDF come from the germline V gene (reference sequence). CDR3 DNA sequence: TGTGCCACCAGCGGACAGGGCACTGAAGCTTTCTTT. This codes for CATSGQGTEAFF.

This clonotype showed up just a few times. V is TRBV4-1 and J is TRBJ2-7; TRBD2 matches at 8 bases. The CDR3 has 14 residues. The ends lost 4 bases at V and 2 bases at J; junction bases unmatched: 4. Germline V CDR1 and CDR2: MGHRA, YSYEKL. In nucleotides, the CDR3 is TGCGCCAGCAGCCCCGGGGGGGGGGCCTACGAGCAGTACTTC. It specifies CASSPGGGAYEQYF.

This clonotype appeared a few times. The chain employs TRBV28 and TRBJ2-5; 7 bases align to TRBD1. There are 13 residues in the CDR3. CDR1 is MDHEN, CDR2 SYDVKM, per germline. J was trimmed by 4 bases and V by 8 bases; bases with no gene match: 7. CDR3 loop: CASHKYRGETQYF. DNA for the CDR3: TGTGCCAGCCATAAATACAGGGGAGAGACCCAGTACTTC. The full variable domain, in which reference TRBV28 and TRBJ2-5 provide the parts outside the CDR3, is DVKVTQSSRYLVKRTGEKVFLECVQDMDHENMFWYRQDPGLGLRLIYFSYDVKMKEKGDIPEGYSVSREKKERFSLILESASTNQTSMYLCASHKYRGETQYFGPGTRLLVL.

This clonotype was observed a few times. The chain recombines TRBV2 with TRBJ2-7, with 7 bases that match TRBD1. Germline lookup yields CDR1 SNHLY and CDR2 FYNNEI. This CDR3 region has 13 residues. V trimming: 6 bases; J trimming: 1 base; junction bases outside the gene matches: 3. In nucleotides, the CDR3 is TGTGCCAGCAGCGGGGACAGATCCTACGAGCAGTACTTC. This gives the protein CASSGDRSYEQYF. Using reference TRBV2 and TRBJ2-7 for the parts outside the CDR3, the full variable domain is EPEVTQTPSHQVTQMGQEVILRCVPISNHLYFYWYRQILGQKVEFLVSFYNNEISEKSEIFDDQFSVERPDGSNFTLKIRSTKLEDSAMYFCASSGDRSYEQYFGPGTRLTVT.

The chain joins TRBV9 to TRBJ2-7; 12 bases align to TRBD2. This CDR3 is 15 amino acids long. Per germline, CDR1 SGDLS and CDR2 YYNGEE. V lost 2 bases and J lost 6; bases outside the gene matches: 6. The CDR3 nucleotides read TGTGCCAGCAGCGTCGGACTAGCGGGATTTGGCGAGCAGTACTTC. Translated: CASSVGLAGFGEQYF.

The V call is TRBV12-3 or TRBV12-4, the J call TRBJ2-1, with 9 positions matching TRBD2. Trimming at V came to 6 bases and at J to 3 bases, leaving 6 bases not matched to a gene. The CDR3 has 15 amino acids. CDR3 in amino acids: CASSESGRLYNEQFF. The CDR3 nucleotides are TGTGCCAGCAGCGAGAGCGGGAGGCTCTACAATGAGCAGTTCTTC.

This clonotype showed up just once. This chain uses TRBV3-1 with TRBJ2-1, with 8 nucleotides matching TRBD1. The germline V gene has CDR1 LGHDT and CDR2 YNNKEL (reference sequence). V gave up 2 bases and J gave up 6 bases; unmatched junction bases: 6. The CDR3 extends over 15 amino acids. CDR3 nucleotide sequence: TGTGCCAGCAGCCAAACCCGGACAGGGATCAATGAGCAGTTCTTC. Translated: CASSQTRTGINEQFF.

This clonotype has only a few counts. The genes are TRBV9 and TRBJ2-7; TRBD2 matches 9 bases. The V segment lost 0 bases and the J segment 7 bases; nucleotides outside the gene matches: 5. This CDR3 spans 14 amino acids. Germline V gene sequence: CDR1 SGDLS, CDR2 YYNGEE. Written as DNA, the CDR3 is TGTGCCAGCAGCGTAGGACTAGCGGACACAGAGCAGTACTTC. This translates into CASSVGLADTEQYF.

The J gene is TRBJ2-5, the V gene TRBV20-1, with a weak D call TRBD1 (6 bases). The V gene lost 3 bases and the J gene lost 5 bases, with 10 bases spanning the gap. Germline V gene sequence: CDR1 DFQATT, CDR2 SNEGSKA (reference sequence). CDR3 length: 12 amino acids. The CDR3 loop reads CSASHRVETQYF. CDR3 coding DNA: TGCAGTGCTAGTCACAGGGTTGAGACCCAGTACTTC.

This clonotype was found many times. V is TRBV4-3 and J is TRBJ2-2; 8 positions agree with TRBD2. Trimming cost V 0 bases and J 4 bases; bases outside gene matches: 10. This CDR3 spans 18 amino acids. CDR1 is LGHNA, CDR2 YSLEER, per germline. The CDR3 region has the DNA TGCGCCAGCAGCCAAGAGAGCGGGAGTTTTTATGGCACCGGGGAGCTGTTTTTT. Its protein product is CASSQESGSFYGTGELFF.

This clonotype was counted between two and nine times. V and J are TRBV20-1 and TRBJ2-1; no definite D call. The CDR3 spans 12 residues. Germline loops: CDR1 DFQATT, CDR2 SNEGSKA (reference sequence). The V end was cut by 2 bases, the J end by 6 bases, with 8 bases between. The CDR3 DNA reads as TGCAGTGCTAGATTGGTCGCCAATGAGCAGTTCTTC. This encodes CSARLVANEQFF.

The rearrangement uses TRBV12-3 or TRBV12-4 and TRBJ1-1; perhaps TRBD1 as D (6 bases). Between the trimmed V and J ends, which lost 4 bases and 1 base, there was a span of 10 bases. The CDR3 runs 14 residues. The CDR3 DNA reads as TGTGCCAGCAGTTCGGGGGCCCAGAACACTGAAGCTTTCTTT. This codes for CASSSGAQNTEAFF.

A few counts support this clonotype. This rearrangement joins TRBV4-2 to TRBJ2-1; D gene ambiguous. Deletions cut 1 base from V and 6 bases from J, with 10 bases between. Germline CDR1 reads LGHNA; CDR2 reads YNFKEQ. CDR3 length: 14 amino acids. The CDR3 DNA follows: TGTGCCAGCAGCCAAGGAGCAGCCAGCAATGAGCAGTTCTTC. This translates into CASSQGAASNEQFF.

This clonotype has just a few counts. The chain carries TRBV12-5 and TRBJ2-3; D unresolved. Germline values: CDR1 LGHNT, CDR2 FRNRAP. The CDR3 is made up of 13 amino acids. V lost 6 bases and J lost 3, with 10 bases in between. CDR3 loop: CASGREVTDTQYF. The CDR3 nucleotides read TGTGCTAGTGGGCGAGAAGTGACAGATACGCAGTATTTT.

The chain has TRBV2 and TRBJ2-1; 12 bases agree with TRBD2. With V trimmed by 3 bases and J by 7 bases, 7 bases remained unmatched. Germline CDR1 reads SNHLY; CDR2 reads FYNNEI. The CDR3 sequence is 16 residues long. CDR3 DNA sequence: TGTGCCAGCAGTGATGGACTAGCGGGAATTTCAAATGAGCAGTTCTTC. It codes for CASSDGLAGISNEQFF.